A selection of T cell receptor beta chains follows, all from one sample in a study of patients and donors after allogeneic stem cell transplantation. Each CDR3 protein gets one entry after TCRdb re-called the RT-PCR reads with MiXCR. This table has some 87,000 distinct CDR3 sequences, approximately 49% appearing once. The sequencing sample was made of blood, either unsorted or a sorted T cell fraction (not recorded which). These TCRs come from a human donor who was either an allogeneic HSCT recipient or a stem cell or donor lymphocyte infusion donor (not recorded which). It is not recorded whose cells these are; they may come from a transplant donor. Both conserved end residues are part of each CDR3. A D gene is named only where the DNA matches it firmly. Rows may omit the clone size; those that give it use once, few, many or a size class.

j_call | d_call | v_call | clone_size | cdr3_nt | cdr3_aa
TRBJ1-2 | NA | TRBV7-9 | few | TGTGCCAGCAGCTACGGGGCTTACGAAGGCTACACCTTC | CASSYGAYEGYTF
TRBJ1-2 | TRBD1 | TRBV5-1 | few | TGCGCCAGCAAAATTGACAGGGGGTCCAGTGCATTC | CASKIDRGSSAF
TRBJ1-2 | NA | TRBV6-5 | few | TGTGCCAGCAGTTACGGGTGGATGGGCGGCTACACCTTC | CASSYGWMGGYTF
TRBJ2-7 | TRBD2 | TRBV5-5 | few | TGTGCCAGCAGCTTGCCAAGCGGGAGCCCCCACGAGCAGTACTTC | CASSLPSGSPHEQYF
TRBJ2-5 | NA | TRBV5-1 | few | TGCGCCAGCAGCTTTGGGGGGGCGCAAGAGACCCAGTACTTC | CASSFGGAQETQYF
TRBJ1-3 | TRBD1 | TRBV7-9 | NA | TGTGCCCGAGCGGGACAGACTGGAAACACCATATATTTT | CARAGQTGNTIYF
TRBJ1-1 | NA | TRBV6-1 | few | TGTGCCAGCAGTGAAGCATTTTCCAGAGGGAACACTGAAGCTTTCTTT | CASSEAFSRGNTEAFF
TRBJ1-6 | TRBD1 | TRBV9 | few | TGTGCCAGCAGCGCCTCAGGGGGAGGGCTCTATAATTCACCCCTCCACTTT | CASSASGGGLYNSPLHF
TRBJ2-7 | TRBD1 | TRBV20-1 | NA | TGCAGTGCTAGAGATGAGGGGACAGGGGTAATCGAGCAGTACTTC | CSARDEGTGVIEQYF
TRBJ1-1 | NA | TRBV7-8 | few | TGTGCCAGCAGCCCCTCTGCGGATCTTGAAGCTTTCTTT | CASSPSADLEAFF
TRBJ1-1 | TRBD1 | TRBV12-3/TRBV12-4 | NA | TGTGCCAGCAGTACTGGGACAGGGACGGGTGAAGCTTTCTTT | CASSTGTGTGEAFF
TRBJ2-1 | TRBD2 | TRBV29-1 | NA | TGCAGCGTTGATCGCTGGGGGGGCTACAATGAGCAGTTCTTC | CSVDRWGGYNEQFF
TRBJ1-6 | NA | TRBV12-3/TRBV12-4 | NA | TGTGCCAGCAGTTCCAGGGCGGGGTTGAATTCACCCCTCCACTTT | CASSSRAGLNSPLHF
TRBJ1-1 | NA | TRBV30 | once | TGTGCCTGGAAACCCCAGAAAGGTTTGACTGAAGCTTTCTTT | CAWKPQKGLTEAFF
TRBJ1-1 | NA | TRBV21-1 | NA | TGTGCCAGCAGCAAGCTTTGGACCGCAGACTCCACTGAAGCTTTCTTT | CASSKLWTADSTEAFF
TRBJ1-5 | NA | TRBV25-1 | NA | TGTGCCAGCCAAAACCGGGACGCGGGTCAGCCCCAGCATTTT | CASQNRDAGQPQHF
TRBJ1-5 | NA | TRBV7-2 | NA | TGTGCCAGCAGCTTAACACCGGGTAGCAATCAGCCCCAGCATTTT | CASSLTPGSNQPQHF
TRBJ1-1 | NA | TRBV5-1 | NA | TGCGCCAGCAGCCCTTTAGGGGGGGAAGCTGAAGCTTTCTTT | CASSPLGGEAEAFF
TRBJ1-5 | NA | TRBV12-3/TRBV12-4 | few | TGTGCCAGCAGTTTCGGGTTTCCCAATCAGCCCCAGCATTTT | CASSFGFPNQPQHF
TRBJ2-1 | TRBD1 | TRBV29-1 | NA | TGCAGCGGGGTCCTCCGGGACAGCAACAATGAGCAGTTCTTC | CSGVLRDSNNEQFF
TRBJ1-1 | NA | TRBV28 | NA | TGTGCCAGCAGTATCGACAGCGGCGTGCGCACTGAAGCTTTCTTT | CASSIDSGVRTEAFF
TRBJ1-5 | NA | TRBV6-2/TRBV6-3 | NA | TGTGCCAGCACCGACGACCGGGCTCAGCCCCAGCATTTT | CASTDDRAQPQHF
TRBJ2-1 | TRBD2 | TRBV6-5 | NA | TGTGCCAGCAGTTCCGGGACTAGCTCCTACAATGAGCAGTTCTTC | CASSSGTSSYNEQFF
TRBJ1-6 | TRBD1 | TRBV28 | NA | TGTGCCAGCAGGGACCGACGGACAGGGCTGAATTCACCCCTCCACTTT | CASRDRRTGLNSPLHF
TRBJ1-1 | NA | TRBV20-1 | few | TGCAGTGCTAGGGGATGGACACCGAACACTGAAGCTTTCTTT | CSARGWTPNTEAFF
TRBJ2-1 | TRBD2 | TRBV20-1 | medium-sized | TGCAGTGCTAGAGTTGGTAGCGGGCCCTTTAGCTCCTACAATGAGCAGTTCTTC | CSARVGSGPFSSYNEQFF
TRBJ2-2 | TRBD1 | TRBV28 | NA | TGTGCCAGCAGTTTAGTCCGCCGGGACAGGGGGCCGGGCGGGGAGCTGTTTTTT | CASSLVRRDRGPGGELFF
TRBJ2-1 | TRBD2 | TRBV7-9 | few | TGTGCCAGCAGCTGGACTAGCGGGGGCAATGAGCAGTTCTTC | CASSWTSGGNEQFF
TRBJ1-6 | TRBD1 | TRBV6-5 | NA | TGTGCCAGCAGTTACTCTGGCAGGGGGCGCACACCCCTCCACTTT | CASSYSGRGRTPLHF
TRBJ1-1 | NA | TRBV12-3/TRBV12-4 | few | TGTGCCAGCAGCCGGGTGCCCCTTAACACTGAAGCTTTCTTT | CASSRVPLNTEAFF
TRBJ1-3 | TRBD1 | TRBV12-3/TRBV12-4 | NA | TGTGCCAGCAGTCTCCGGACAGGGGGCTCTGACACCATATATTTT | CASSLRTGGSDTIYF
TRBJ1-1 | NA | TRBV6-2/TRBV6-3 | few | TGTGCCAGCAGCCTACGAGGACAGCTGAACACTGAAGCTTTCTTT | CASSLRGQLNTEAFF
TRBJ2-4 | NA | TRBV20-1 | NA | TGCAGCACCGACGGGGCTACCAAAAACATTCAGTACTTC | CSTDGATKNIQYF
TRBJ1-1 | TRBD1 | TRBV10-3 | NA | TGTGCCATCAGATCTCAGGGGGCAAGGACTGAAGCTTTCTTT | CAIRSQGARTEAFF
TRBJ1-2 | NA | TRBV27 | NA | TGTGCCAGCAGTTTTCCCGGGCAGGGGTTCTATGGCTACACCTTC | CASSFPGQGFYGYTF
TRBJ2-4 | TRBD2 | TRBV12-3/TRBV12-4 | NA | TGTGCCAGCAGTTTTAGCGGGAGTGGAGCCAAAAACATTCAGTACTTC | CASSFSGSGAKNIQYF
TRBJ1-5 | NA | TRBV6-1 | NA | TGTGCCACCGGAGGGGGGGTGGGCAATCAGCCCCAGCATTTT | CATGGGVGNQPQHF
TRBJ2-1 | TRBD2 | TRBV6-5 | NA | TGTGCCAGCAGTTCCGGGACTAGCGGGCCCTACAATGAGCAGTTCTTC | CASSSGTSGPYNEQFF
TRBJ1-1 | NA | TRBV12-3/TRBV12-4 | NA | TGTGCCAGCAGTTTTGGCAGGGGAAACACTGAAGCTTTCTTT | CASSFGRGNTEAFF
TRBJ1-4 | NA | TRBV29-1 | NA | TGCAGCGTAATCACCCGGCCGGGTAATGAAAAACTGTTTTTT | CSVITRPGNEKLFF
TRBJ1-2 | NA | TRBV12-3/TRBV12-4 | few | TGTGCCAGCAGTTTAGAGGCAGGAAATGGCTACACCTTC | CASSLEAGNGYTF
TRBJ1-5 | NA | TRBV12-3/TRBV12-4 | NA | TGTGCCAGCAGTCCCAGCAGCAGGGCGGGCCAGCCCCAGCATTTT | CASSPSSRAGQPQHF
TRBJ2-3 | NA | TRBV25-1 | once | TGTGCCAGCAGTGCCATCTCGGGGCAGTATTTT | CASSAISGQYF
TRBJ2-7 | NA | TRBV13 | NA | TGTGCCAGCAGCTTTGTAGGGGAGCGATACGAGCAGTACTTC | CASSFVGERYEQYF
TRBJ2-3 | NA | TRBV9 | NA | TGTGCCAGCAGCGTGGAGGTGGGGAGTACGCAGTATTTT | CASSVEVGSTQYF
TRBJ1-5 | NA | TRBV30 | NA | TGTGCCTGGAGAGTCGGGGATCAGCCCCAGCATTTT | CAWRVGDQPQHF
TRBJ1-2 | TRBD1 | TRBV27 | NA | TGTGCCAGCAGTTTTCATGGGACAGCGGGGACTAACTATGGCTACACCTTC | CASSFHGTAGTNYGYTF
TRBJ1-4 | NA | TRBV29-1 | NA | TGCAGCGTTGAAAACTTGAAGTCGAGTGAAAAACTGTTTTTT | CSVENLKSSEKLFF
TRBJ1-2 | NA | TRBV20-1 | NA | TGCAGTGCTAGGTGGGGGCTGTATGACTATGGCTACACCTTC | CSARWGLYDYGYTF
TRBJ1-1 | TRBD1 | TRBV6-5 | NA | TGTGCCAGCAGGCAACCACCCGATATGACAGGGAGGGACACTGAAGCTTTCTTT | CASRQPPDMTGRDTEAFF
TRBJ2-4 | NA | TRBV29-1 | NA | TGCAGCGTTCTATTAGTCGACGCAAACATTCAGTACTTC | CSVLLVDANIQYF
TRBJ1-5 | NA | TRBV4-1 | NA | TGCGCCAGCAGCCAAGGACGGGATCAGCCCCAGCATTTT | CASSQGRDQPQHF
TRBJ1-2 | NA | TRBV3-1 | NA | TGTGCCAGCAGCCAAGATGGGGCCGCTGGCTACACCTTC | CASSQDGAAGYTF
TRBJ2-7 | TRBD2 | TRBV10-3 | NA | TGTGCCATCAGTGCGGCTAGCGGGCCCTACGAGCAGTACTTC | CAISAASGPYEQYF